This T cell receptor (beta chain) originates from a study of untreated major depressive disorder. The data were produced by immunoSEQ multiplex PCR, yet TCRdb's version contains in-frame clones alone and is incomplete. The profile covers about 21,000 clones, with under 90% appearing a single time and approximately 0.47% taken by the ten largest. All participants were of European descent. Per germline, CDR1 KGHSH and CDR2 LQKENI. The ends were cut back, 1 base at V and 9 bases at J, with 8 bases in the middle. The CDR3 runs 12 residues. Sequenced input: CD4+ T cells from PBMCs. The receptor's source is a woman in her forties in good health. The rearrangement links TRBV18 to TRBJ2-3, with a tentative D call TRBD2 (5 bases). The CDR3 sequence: CASSPLGETQYF. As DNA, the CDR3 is TGTGCCAGCTCACCACTTGGGGAGACGCAGTATTTT.